Listed below are T cell receptor beta chains from one sample, sequenced in a study of OX40 agonist ivuxolimab in advanced cancers. The data were produced by immunoSEQ multiplex PCR, yet TCRdb's version contains in-frame clones alone and is incomplete. The table includes 70,000 to 95,000 clones, roughly four fifths detected once. Sample: CD4+ or CD8+ T cells sorted from blood, taken in a trial of the OX40 agonist ivuxolimab. The receptors shown here come from an adult with an advanced solid tumor such as melanoma, head and neck, liver or kidney cancer. The CDR3 runs from the conserved cysteine through the conserved F or W. A D gene is named only where the DNA matches it firmly. The size entry is marked missing in some rows and otherwise reads once, few, many or a size class.

TRBJ1-1,NA,TRBV20-1,few,11,TGCAGTGCCAGGGTCAACACTGAAGCTTTCTTT,CSARVNTEAFF
TRBJ2-5,NA,TRBV21-1,NA,14,TGTGCCAGCATCAGGGCAGGGAAGGGAGAGACCCAGTACTTC,CASIRAGKGETQYF
TRBJ2-7,NA,TRBV14,NA,17,TGTGCCAGCAGCCGTAAGGGGGGGGGCGCCGGCCTGCGTGGGCAGTACTTC,CASSRKGGGAGLRGQYF
TRBJ2-2,NA,TRBV30,NA,14,TGTGCCTGGAGTGTAGGACTGAACACCGGGGAGCTGTTTTTT,CAWSVGLNTGELFF
TRBJ1-2,TRBD1,TRBV13,NA,17,TGTGCCAGCAGCCCTGGACAGGGGGGGGCAGCTAACTATGGCTACACCTTC,CASSPGQGGAANYGYTF
TRBJ1-6,NA,TRBV30,NA,13,TGTGCCTGGGGGAATGGGGCGAATTCACCCCTCCACTTT,CAWGNGANSPLHF
TRBJ2-3,TRBD2,TRBV7-3,NA,15,TGTGCCAGTTCGAATAGCGGGGGGAGCACAGATACGCAGTATTTT,CASSNSGGSTDTQYF
TRBJ2-3,NA,TRBV5-1,NA,14,TGCGCCAGCAGCCTATCGTTGGGTCCTGATACGCAGTATTTT,CASSLSLGPDTQYF
TRBJ1-4,TRBD1,TRBV4-3,NA,17,TGCGCCAGCAGCCAGGACCGACAGGGGGCGCTCAATGAAAAACTGTTTTTT,CASSQDRQGALNEKLFF
TRBJ1-3,NA,TRBV7-9,NA,15,TGTGCCAGCAGTTCTGGACAGACCTTTGGAAACACCATATATTTT,CASSSGQTFGNTIYF
TRBJ1-2,NA,TRBV5-1,NA,14,TGCGCCAGCAGCAACCGGGAGGTAAAGCATGGCTACACCTTC,CASSNREVKHGYTF
TRBJ2-3,NA,TRBV14,once,16,TGTGCCAGCAGCCCTTCCCGAGACAGGCCTGCAGATACGCAGTATTTT,CASSPSRDRPADTQYF
TRBJ2-3,NA,TRBV5-4,NA,13,TGTGCCAGCAGGTCGGGCCTAGGGGATACGCAGTATTTT,CASRSGLGDTQYF
TRBJ2-7,NA,TRBV29-1,NA,11,TGCAGCGTTGGGTGGGGGCACGAGCAGTACTTC,CSVGWGHEQYF
TRBJ2-1,NA,TRBV2,NA,10,TGTGCCAGCAGTATCTATGAGCAGTTCTTC,CASSIYEQFF
TRBJ1-1,NA,TRBV6-1,NA,15,TGTGCCAGCAGTGAATTCGGGGGCCTTGAGGCTGAAGCTTTCTTT,CASSEFGGLEAEAFF
TRBJ2-5,NA,TRBV9,NA,14,TGTGCCAGCAGCGTAGAACCGGTCCAAGAGACCCAGTACTTC,CASSVEPVQETQYF
TRBJ2-5,NA,TRBV21-1,NA,17,TGTGCCAGCAGCAAAGATAGAAGCGGGGGGATACAAGAGACCCAGTACTTC,CASSKDRSGGIQETQYF
TRBJ1-1,NA,TRBV7-2,NA,12,TGTGCCAGCGGCCCCAGGAGCACTGAAGCTTTCTTT,CASGPRSTEAFF
TRBJ1-1,NA,TRBV7-2,NA,14,TGTGCCAGCAGCGCGGACCGCTGGGACACTGAAGCTTTCTTT,CASSADRWDTEAFF
TRBJ1-6,NA,TRBV6-5,NA,15,TGTGCCAGCCGAAGTGAGGGTAGCAATAATTCACCCCTCCACTTT,CASRSEGSNNSPLHF
TRBJ1-1,TRBD1,TRBV5-1,NA,15,TGCGCCAGCAGCTTGGATGGACAGGGGAACACTGAAGCTTTCTTT,CASSLDGQGNTEAFF